This passage covers 9 T cell receptor beta chains from one sample sequenced in a study of control samples from healthy donors and cancer patients. Clones were read by immunoSEQ multiplex PCR, and TCRdb kept only the in-frame ones, dropping some. The table has approximately 100,000 clones, almost 85% seen once; the top ten hold 1.5% to 2.5%. The sequenced material came from blood. Receptors originate from a man aged 55 to 70 in good health.

V and J are TRBV6-2 or TRBV6-3 and TRBJ2-3, with D possibly TRBD1 on 6 matching bases. From germline, CDR1 is MNHEY and CDR2 SVGEGT. This CDR3 has 18 residues. V dropped 4 bases and J dropped 0 bases, with 20 bases sitting between them. As DNA, the CDR3 is TGTGCCAGCAGTTTGGACAGTCTCCTAGACCTTAGCACAGATACGCAGTATTTT. It yields the protein CASSLDSLLDLSTDTQYF.

The chain is built from TRBV1 and TRBJ1-5; the D call TRBD1 from the table was never checked on the DNA. TRBV1 constitutes a pseudogene. There are 14 residues in the CDR3. The CDR3: CTTTGEGGRQPQHF. In nucleotides, the CDR3 is TGCACCACCACGGGTGAAGGGGGCCGGCAGCCCCAGCATTTT.

The chain uses TRBV19 and TRBJ1-3; 12 bases are shared with TRBD1. The CDR3 runs 17 residues. V lost 3 bases and J lost 4; bases outside the gene matches: 7. Germline V CDR1 and CDR2: LNHDA, SQIVND (reference sequence). The DNA for the CDR3 is TGTGCCAGTAGTATTACTCCGGGACAGGGGGCCGGAAACACCATATATTTT. It codes for CASSITPGQGAGNTIYF.

The chain carries TRBV7-9 and TRBJ2-5, with D tentatively TRBD1 (5 bases). Trimming took off 0 bases at V and 5 bases at J, with 7 bases between the two ends. The CDR3 spans 13 residues. Germline values: CDR1 SEHNR, CDR2 FQNEAQ (reference sequence). The CDR3: CASSLAWGETQYF. The CDR3 DNA follows: TGTGCCAGCAGCTTAGCTTGGGGCGAGACCCAGTACTTC.

The V call is TRBV30, the J call TRBJ2-1; 13 bases fit TRBD2. CDR3 length: 16 residues. V trimming: 8 bases; J trimming: 6 bases; junction bases outside the gene matches: 13. From germline, CDR1 is GTSNPN and CDR2 SVGIG (reference sequence). This chain's CDR3 is CAGWGTSGALVNEQFF. The CDR3 nucleotides are TGTGCCGGGTGGGGGACTAGCGGGGCATTGGTCAATGAGCAGTTCTTC. The whole variable domain, filled in from reference TRBV30 and TRBJ2-1, reads SQTIHQWPATLVQPVGSPLSLECTVEGTSNPNLYWYRQAAGRGLQLLFYSVGIGQISSEVPQNLSASRPQDRQFILSSKKLLLSDSGFYLCAGWGTSGALVNEQFFGPGTRLTVL.

The genes are TRBV6-4 and TRBJ1-1; perhaps TRBD1 as D (5 bases). The CDR3 has 13 residues. Germline assignment: CDR1 MRHNA and CDR2 SNTAGT. V lost 0 bases, J lost 9 bases, and 11 bases lay in between. The DNA for the CDR3 is TGTGCCAGCAGTGACTCAATAGGGGAACAAGCTTTCTTT. Translation: CASSDSIGEQAFF.

The chain is built from TRBV3-1 (or the pseudogene TRBV3-2) and TRBJ2-5; 9 bases are shared with TRBD1. This CDR3 spans 16 amino acids. J lost 2 bases, V lost 4 bases, and 8 bases had no gene match. Germline V gene data show CDR1 as LGHDT and CDR2 as YNNKEL (reference sequence). The CDR3: CASSRRQGVSQETQYF. The DNA for the CDR3 is TGTGCCAGCAGCCGAAGACAGGGGGTTAGTCAAGAGACCCAGTACTTC.

The gene calls are TRBV27 and TRBJ2-1; weak D call: TRBD1 (6 bases). Germline V gene sequence: CDR1 MNHEY, CDR2 SMNVEV (reference sequence). The CDR3 sequence is 14 residues long. V shed 6 bases and J shed 9 bases, with 18 bases lying between them. The CDR3 sequence is CASRTHREIGEQFF. The CDR3 bases are TGTGCCAGCAGGACCCACAGGGAGATAGGTGAGCAGTTCTTC.

The chain links TRBV18 to TRBJ1-1; D unresolved. Trimming took 3 bases from V and 1 from J, leaving 15 bases between them. The CDR3 has 16 residues. Germline CDR1 reads KGHSH; CDR2 reads LQKENI. Written as DNA, the CDR3 is TGTGCCAGCTCACCGGTGAGTCGACGGCGGAACACTGAAGCTTTCTTT. Translating gives CASSPVSRRRNTEAFF.